The source of this T cell receptor (beta chain) is a study of vaccination and CD4 T cells after COVID-19. This CDR3 spans 16 amino acids. CDR1 MNHNS and CDR2 SASEGT come from the germline V gene. V was cut by 5 bases and J by 3 bases, with 17 bases left in between. Cultured CD4+ T cell DNA was sequenced using the Oncomine TCR Beta short-read assay. It was from cultured CD4+ T cells that genomic DNA was extracted. MiXCR, run by TCRdb on the PCR reads, gives a single entry per CDR3 protein. The sample has around 17,000 distinct CDR3 sequences, 45% to 55% seen once. This clonotype has only a few counts. Its antigen is unknown. Noted treatment: roughly 11-day PBMC culture with coronavirus spike peptide pools or control peptides (ViraFEST assay).

The source of this sequence is a human donor who had recovered from COVID-19. Source material: CD4+ T cells from blood, cultured in vitro. The chain is built from TRBV6-1 and TRBJ1-3, with D tentatively TRBD1 (5 bases). The CDR3 coding sequence is TGTGCCAGCAGTCTAGCCGGGGGGGAAGGTGGAAACACCATATATTTT. Its translation is CASSLAGGEGGNTIYF.